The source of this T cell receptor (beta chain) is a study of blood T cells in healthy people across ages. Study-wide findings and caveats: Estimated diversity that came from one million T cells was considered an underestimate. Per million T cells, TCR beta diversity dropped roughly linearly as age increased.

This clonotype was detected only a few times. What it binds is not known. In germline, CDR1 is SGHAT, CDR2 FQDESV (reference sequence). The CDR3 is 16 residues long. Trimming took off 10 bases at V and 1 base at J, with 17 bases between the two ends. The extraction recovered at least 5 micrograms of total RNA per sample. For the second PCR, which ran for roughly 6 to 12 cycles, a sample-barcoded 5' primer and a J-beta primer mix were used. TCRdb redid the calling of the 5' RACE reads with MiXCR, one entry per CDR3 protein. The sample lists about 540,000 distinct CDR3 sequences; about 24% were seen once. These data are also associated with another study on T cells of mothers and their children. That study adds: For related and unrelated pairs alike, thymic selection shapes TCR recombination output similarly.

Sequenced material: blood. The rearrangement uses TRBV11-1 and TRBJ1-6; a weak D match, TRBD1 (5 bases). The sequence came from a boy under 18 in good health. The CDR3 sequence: CATRTREGSYNSPLHF. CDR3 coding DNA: TGTGCCACCCGAACCAGGGAGGGGTCCTATAATTCACCCCTCCACTTT.